One and the same sample provided the 29 T cell receptor beta chains below, sequenced in a study of T cells after somatic rescue of genetic block. TCRdb keeps only in-frame clones here, not all; method: immunoSEQ multiplex PCR. The table shows some 90,000 clones, with approximately 90% occurring only once. The sample taken for sequencing was peripheral blood mononuclear cells (PBMCs). These receptors originate from a woman aged 18-29 years.

The chain couples TRBV4-3 to TRBJ2-7; the D is unclear. CDR3 length: 14 residues. Germline V lookup: CDR1 LGHNA, CDR2 YSLEER. The V end was cut by 3 bases, the J end by 0 bases, with 9 bases between. In DNA form, the CDR3 reads TGCGCCAGCAGCCATGGTAAGTTCTCCTACGAGCAGTACTTC. Encoded protein: CASSHGKFSYEQYF.

The V and J genes are TRBV27 and TRBJ2-7; 10 bases agree with TRBD2. CDR3 length equals 14 residues. Germline assignment: CDR1 MNHEY and CDR2 SMNVEV (reference sequence). V shed 6 bases, J shed 5 bases, and the junction held 7 bases outside the gene matches. For the CDR3, the DNA is TGTGCCAGCAGCCAAAGCGGGAGGGCCAACGAGCAGTACTTC. Protein product: CASSQSGRANEQYF.

The rearrangement uses TRBV16 and TRBJ1-1, with D maybe TRBD1 (5 bases). Germline CDR1 is KGHSY and CDR2 is FQNENV. V was cut by 8 bases and J by 4 bases, with 11 bases left in between. There are 12 residues in the CDR3. As DNA, the CDR3 is TGTGCCAGCGATACGGGGGGCACTGAAGCTTTCTTT. Its translation: CASDTGGTEAFF.

The chain is built from TRBV2 and TRBJ1-2; TRBD1 might be the D (5 bases). V lost 4 bases, J lost 4 bases, and 13 bases lay in between. The CDR3 is 14 residues long. The germline V gene encodes CDR1 SNHLY and CDR2 FYNNEI. CDR3 in DNA: TGTGCCAGCAGTGGGGACGGGGCTCTCTATGGCTACACCTTC. Protein product: CASSGDGALYGYTF.

This chain joins TRBV18 and TRBJ1-4; TRBD1 aligns across 8 bases. The CDR3 has 19 amino acids. V dropped 2 bases and J dropped 1; count of bases not matched to a gene: 12. Per the germline V gene, CDR1 is KGHSH and CDR2 is LQKENI. In DNA form, the CDR3 reads TGTGCCAGCTCACCAAAGGCGCCAGGGGGCGTTGTAACTAATGAAAAACTGTTTTTT. Its translation is CASSPKAPGGVVTNEKLFF.

This chain links TRBV7-2 with TRBJ2-1, with 12 bases lining up with TRBD2. The CDR3 is 16 amino acids. V shed 3 bases, J shed 6 bases, and the junction held 6 bases outside the gene matches. The germline V gene has CDR1 SGHTA and CDR2 FQGNSA. The chain's CDR3 is CASSFLPSGRANEQFF. The CDR3 coding sequence is TGTGCCAGCAGCTTTCTCCCTAGCGGGAGGGCCAATGAGCAGTTCTTC.

This sequence joins TRBV5-1 and TRBJ1-4; tentative D call: TRBD1 (5 bases). In germline, CDR1 is SGHRS, CDR2 YFSETQ. The CDR3 covers 15 residues. Deletions cut 2 bases from V and 1 base from J, with 9 bases between. The CDR3 coding sequence is TGCGCCAGCAGCTTTCAGGGTTTAACTAATGAAAAACTGTTTTTT. Translating gives CASSFQGLTNEKLFF. The full variable domain, rest sourced from reference TRBV5-1 and TRBJ1-4, is KAGVTQTPRYLIKTRGQQVTLSCSPISGHRSVSWYQQTPGQGLQFLFEYFSETQRNKGNFPGRFSGRQFSNSRSEMNVSTLELGDSALYLCASSFQGLTNEKLFFGSGTQLSVL.

CDR3 residues: CASSASDDRRYYEQYF. Here the CDR3 DNA reads TGTGCCAGCAGTGCCTCCGACGACAGGCGTTACTACGAGCAGTACTTC. This chain joins TRBV6-1 and TRBJ2-7, with D tentatively TRBD1 (6 bases). Germline V gene sequence: CDR1 MNHNS, CDR2 SASEGT. V dropped 4 bases and J dropped 3 bases, with 19 bases sitting between them. The CDR3 has 16 residues.

The chain employs TRBV29-1 and TRBJ2-7; D might be TRBD2 (5 bases). The V gene's germline CDR1 is SQVTM and CDR2 ANQGSEA. The V end lost 4 bases, the J end lost 5 bases, and 6 bases lay between the germline ends. There are 10 residues in the CDR3. CDR3 loop: CSVGGNEQYF. CDR3 sequence (DNA): TGCAGCGTTGGAGGGAACGAGCAGTACTTC.

The chain joins TRBV2 to TRBJ2-7; 7 nucleotides match TRBD1. V lost 8 bases to trimming and J lost 2 bases; unmatched junction nucleotides: 9. Germline-derived CDR1 and CDR2 are SNHLY and FYNNEI. CDR3 size: 14 residues. CDR3 amino acids: CASLLTGVTYEQYF. The CDR3 DNA is TGTGCCAGCCTACTCACAGGGGTTACCTACGAGCAGTACTTC.

This clone was observed a single time. The chain's CDR3 is CAWKAGRYTF. In nucleotides, the CDR3 is TGTGCCTGGAAGGCAGGGCGTTACACCTTC. This chain links TRBV30 with TRBJ1-2, with D perhaps TRBD1 (5 bases). Trimming stripped 4 bases from V and 11 bases from J, with 11 bases between. This CDR3 spans 10 amino acids. Per germline, CDR1 GTSNPN and CDR2 SVGIG (reference sequence).

The rearrangement joins TRBV7-9 to TRBJ1-1, with D hard to call. Germline CDR1 SEHNR, CDR2 FQNEAQ (reference sequence). The V end lost 1 base, the J end lost 6 bases, and 3 bases lay between the germline ends. The CDR3 contains 11 residues. The CDR3 sequence is CASSLDSEAFF. The CDR3 DNA sequence: TGTGCCAGCAGCTTAGACTCTGAAGCTTTCTTT.

The rearrangement links TRBV6-5 to TRBJ2-2; TRBD1 might be the D (5 bases). Germline V gene sequence: CDR1 MNHEY, CDR2 SVGAGI. Trimming took off 6 bases at V and 0 bases at J, with 11 bases between the two ends. This CDR3 has 15 amino acids. The CDR3 coding sequence is TGTGCCAGCAGCTCCTTGGGGCCGAACACCGGGGAGCTGTTTTTT. Translating it yields CASSSLGPNTGELFF.

The chain employs TRBV2 and TRBJ2-1; possibly TRBD2 for D (6 bases). Trimming cost V 8 bases and J 9 bases, with 20 bases left between them. The CDR3 sequence is 14 residues long. From germline, CDR1 is SNHLY and CDR2 FYNNEI. CDR3 sequence reads: CASPGSRYAGEQFF. In DNA, the CDR3 is TGTGCCAGCCCCGGGAGTAGGTATGCGGGTGAGCAGTTCTTC.

The genes are TRBV30 and TRBJ2-7; 8 bases are a match to TRBD1. The trim removed 2 bases at V and 0 bases at J, leaving 6 bases unmatched. The length of the CDR3 is 15 residues. Germline CDR1 and CDR2: GTSNPN and SVGIG (reference sequence). The CDR3 here is CAWSRRGTGSYEQYF. DNA of the CDR3: TGTGCCTGGAGTCGTCGTGGGACAGGCTCCTACGAGCAGTACTTC.

V usage is TRBV18 and J usage is TRBJ2-3, with 8 positions matching TRBD2. The CDR3 runs to 15 residues. Germline CDR1 reads KGHSH; CDR2 reads LQKENI. The V gene end was trimmed by 2 bases and the J gene end by 6 bases; junction bases not matched to a gene: 7. The CDR3 nucleotides are TGTGCCAGCTCACCATTCGGGAGGGCCATGGATACGCAGTATTTT. Protein: CASSPFGRAMDTQYF.

V usage is TRBV30 and J usage is TRBJ2-7; 7 bases map to TRBD1. The CDR3 length is 13 residues. Germline CDR1 GTSNPN, CDR2 SVGIG (reference sequence). Trimming removed 0 bases from V and 6 bases from J; junction bases left unmatched: 5. The CDR3 spells CAWSVRRGTEQYF. In nucleotides, the CDR3 is TGTGCCTGGAGTGTACGCAGGGGGACCGAGCAGTACTTC.

The J gene is TRBJ2-5, the V gene TRBV7-2; weak D call: TRBD1 (6 bases). The CDR3 is made up of 13 amino acids. Trimming stripped 8 bases from V and 7 bases from J, with 17 bases between. Per the germline V gene, CDR1 is SGHTA and CDR2 is FQGNSA. The CDR3 coding sequence is TGTGCCAGCGCTTATGCGGGCAGGGGGACCCAGTACTTC. This sequence encodes CASAYAGRGTQYF.

This chain uses TRBV27 with TRBJ2-7; D possibly corresponds to TRBD2 (5 bases). V was clipped by 4 bases and J by 3 bases, with 10 bases between them. The CDR3 loop spans 13 amino acids. Looked up from germline, CDR1 is MNHEY and CDR2 is SMNVEV (reference sequence). In nucleotides, the CDR3 is TGTGCCAGCAGTTCACTACGGGACTACGAGCAGTACTTC. Its translation: CASSSLRDYEQYF.

The chain carries TRBV7-9 and TRBJ2-7; 8 nucleotides match TRBD1. CDR3 length: 14 residues. Looked up from germline, CDR1 is SEHNR and CDR2 is FQNEAQ (reference sequence). V gave up 5 bases and J gave up 5 bases; unmatched junction bases: 8. The CDR3 coding sequence is TGTGCCAGCAGCCCGGGACAGGCGTGGAACGAGCAGTACTTC. This sequence encodes CASSPGQAWNEQYF.

The chain carries TRBV2 and TRBJ1-3; possible D gene TRBD1, 6 bases. This CDR3 region has 14 residues. Germline V lookup: CDR1 SNHLY, CDR2 FYNNEI. Trimming pared 0 bases from V and 4 bases from J, leaving 7 bases between. The CDR3 DNA follows: TGTGCCAGCAGTGAAGCCAGGGGAGGAAACACCATATATTTT. Translated: CASSEARGGNTIYF. Using reference TRBV2 and TRBJ1-3 for the parts outside the CDR3, the full variable domain is EPEVTQTPSHQVTQMGQEVILRCVPISNHLYFYWYRQILGQKVEFLVSFYNNEISEKSEIFDDQFSVERPDGSNFTLKIRSTKLEDSAMYFCASSEARGGNTIYFGEGSWLTVV.

The chain joins TRBV7-9 to TRBJ1-1, with D hard to call. V gave up 3 bases and J gave up 1 base, with 6 bases separating them. Per germline, CDR1 SEHNR and CDR2 FQNEAQ (reference sequence). This CDR3 is 13 amino acids long. CDR3 region: CASSFSGNTEAFF. The CDR3 region has the DNA TGTGCCAGCAGCTTCTCAGGGAACACTGAAGCTTTCTTT. The variable domain in full, completed from reference TRBV7-9 and TRBJ1-1, reads DTGVSQNPRHKITKRGQNVTFRCDPISEHNRLYWYRQTLGQGPEFLTYFQNEAQLEKSRLLSDRFSAERPKGSFSTLEIQRTEQGDSAMYLCASSFSGNTEAFFGQGTRLTVV.

This clone was counted only a few times. The gene calls are TRBV30 and TRBJ1-5, with D tentatively TRBD1 (6 bases). CDR1 and CDR2 from the germline V gene are GTSNPN and SVGIG (reference sequence). Trimming pared 1 base from V and 3 bases from J, leaving 7 bases between. CDR3 length: 13 residues. The CDR3 region is CAWSAGDNQPQHF. CDR3 coding DNA: TGTGCCTGGAGTGCAGGGGACAATCAGCCCCAGCATTTT.

This clone was counted a single time. V and J are TRBV27 and TRBJ1-5; D call uncertain. Germline lookup yields CDR1 MNHEY and CDR2 SMNVEV (reference sequence). This CDR3 spans 14 amino acids. V gave up 6 bases and J gave up 2 bases, with 11 bases separating them. This chain's CDR3 is CASSRQLGNQPQHF. The CDR3 region has the DNA TGTGCCAGCAGCAGACAATTGGGCAATCAGCCCCAGCATTTT.

This chain joins TRBV10-3 and TRBJ2-7, with 16 bases fitting TRBD2. The CDR3 consists of 17 residues. Germline trimming cut 6 bases from V and 5 bases from J; bases unmatched to any gene: 10. The germline V gene has CDR1 ENHRY and CDR2 SYGVKD. The CDR3 loop reads CAIREGTSGRESNEQYF. Written as DNA, the CDR3 is TGTGCCATCAGAGAAGGGACTAGCGGGAGGGAAAGTAACGAGCAGTACTTC.

CDR3 in amino acids: CASSESRGLPYEQYF. In DNA, the CDR3 is TGTGCCAGCAGCGAATCTCGGGGACTCCCGTACGAGCAGTACTTC. The chain recombines TRBV4-2 with TRBJ2-7; D is perhaps TRBD2 (6 bases). CDR1 is LGHNA and CDR2 is YNFKEQ in the germline V gene. Trimming shortened V by 5 bases and J by 4 bases, and 18 bases separated the two germline ends. The CDR3 spans 15 residues.

The rearrangement uses TRBV28 and TRBJ2-7, with D maybe TRBD2 (6 bases). CDR1 and CDR2 (germline): MDHEN, SYDVKM. The V end was cut by 8 bases, the J end by 9 bases, with 20 bases between. The CDR3 sequence is 13 residues long. Here the CDR3 DNA reads TGTGCCAGCTCTGGCGGGGTTCAGAGGGGGCAGTACTTC. This gives the protein CASSGGVQRGQYF.

A remark on this clone: The identical CDR3 is also encoded by other nucleotide sequences in the sample. The V and J genes are TRBV30 and TRBJ2-2; maybe TRBD1 (6 bases). CDR1 is GTSNPN and CDR2 is SVGIG in the germline V gene (reference sequence). The V gene lost 3 bases and the J gene lost 4 bases, with 15 bases spanning the gap. CDR3 size: 15 residues. The CDR3, as DNA: TGTGCCTGGAGGCCCCCCACAGGGTCCACCGGGGAGCTGTTTTTT. This codes for CAWRPPTGSTGELFF.

The chain couples TRBV25-1 to TRBJ2-1; TRBD2 aligns across 10 bases. V trimming: 2 bases; J trimming: 5 bases; junction bases outside the gene matches: 9. The germline CDR1 and CDR2 sequences are MGHDK and SYGVNS. This CDR3 comprises 17 residues. CDR3 in DNA: TGTGCCAGCAGTGAAACCCGGACTAGCGGAGCCCACAATGAGCAGTTCTTC. This translates into CASSETRTSGAHNEQFF.